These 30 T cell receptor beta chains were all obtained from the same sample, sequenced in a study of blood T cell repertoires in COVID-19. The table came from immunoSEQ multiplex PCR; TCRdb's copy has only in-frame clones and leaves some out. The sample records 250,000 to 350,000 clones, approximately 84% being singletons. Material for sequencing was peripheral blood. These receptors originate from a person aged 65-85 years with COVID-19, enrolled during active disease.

The CDR3 DNA sequence: TGTGCCAGCAGCTTAGGGGGCCCTTCAAAAACTGAAGCTTTCTTT. Protein product: CASSLGGPSKTEAFF. The chain combines TRBV5-4 with TRBJ1-1; 7 nucleotides line up with TRBD1. CDR3 length: 15 amino acids. CDR1 SGHNT and CDR2 YYREEE come from the germline V gene (reference sequence). Germline trimming cut 2 bases from V and 5 bases from J; bases unmatched to any gene: 9.

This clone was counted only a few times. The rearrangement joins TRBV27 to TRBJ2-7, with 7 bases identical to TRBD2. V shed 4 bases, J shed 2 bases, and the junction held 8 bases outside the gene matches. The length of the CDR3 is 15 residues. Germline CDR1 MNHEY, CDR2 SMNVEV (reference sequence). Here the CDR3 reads CASSYGVGLAYEQYF. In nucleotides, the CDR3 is TGTGCCAGCAGTTATGGGGTTGGACTAGCCTACGAGCAGTACTTC.

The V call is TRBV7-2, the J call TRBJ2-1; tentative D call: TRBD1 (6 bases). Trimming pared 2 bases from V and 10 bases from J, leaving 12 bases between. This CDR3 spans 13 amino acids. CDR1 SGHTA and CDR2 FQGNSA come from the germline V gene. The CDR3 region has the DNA TGTGCCAGCAGCTTACTCAGGGGTGGCGAGCAGTTCTTC. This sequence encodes CASSLLRGGEQFF. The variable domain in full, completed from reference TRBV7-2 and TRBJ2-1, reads GAGVSQSPSNKVTEKGKDVELRCDPISGHTALYWYRQSLGQGLEFLIYFQGNSAPDKSGLPSDRFSAERTGGSVSTLTIQRTQQEDSAVYLCASSLLRGGEQFFGPGTRLTVL.

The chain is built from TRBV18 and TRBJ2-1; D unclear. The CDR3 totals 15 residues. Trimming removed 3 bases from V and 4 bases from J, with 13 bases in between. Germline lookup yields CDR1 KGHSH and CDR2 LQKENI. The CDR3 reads CASSPDTWAYNEQFF. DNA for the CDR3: TGTGCCAGCTCACCCGACACCTGGGCTTACAATGAGCAGTTCTTC.

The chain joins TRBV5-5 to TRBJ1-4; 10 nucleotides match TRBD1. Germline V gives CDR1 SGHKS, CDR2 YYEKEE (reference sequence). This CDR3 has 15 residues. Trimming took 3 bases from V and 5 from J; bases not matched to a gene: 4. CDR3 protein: CASSWGTGENEKLFF. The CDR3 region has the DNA TGTGCCAGCAGCTGGGGGACAGGGGAAAATGAAAAACTGTTTTTT.

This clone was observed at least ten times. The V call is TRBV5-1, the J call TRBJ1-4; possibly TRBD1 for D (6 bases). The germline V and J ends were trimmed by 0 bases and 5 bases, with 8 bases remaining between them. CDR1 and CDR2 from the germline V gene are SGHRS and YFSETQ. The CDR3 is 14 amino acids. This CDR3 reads CASSLAQGNEKLFF. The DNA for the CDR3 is TGCGCCAGCAGCTTGGCACAGGGAAATGAAAAACTGTTTTTT.

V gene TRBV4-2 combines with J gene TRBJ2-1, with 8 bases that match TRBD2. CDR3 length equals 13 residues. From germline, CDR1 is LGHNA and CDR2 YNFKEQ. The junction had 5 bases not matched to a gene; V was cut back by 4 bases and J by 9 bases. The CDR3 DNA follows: TGTGCCAGCAGCCCAGCGGGGGAGGGTGAGCAGTTCTTC. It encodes CASSPAGEGEQFF.

This CDR3 reads CASSFTGTGVNQPQHF. The CDR3 DNA is TGTGCCAGCAGTTTTACCGGGACAGGGGTCAATCAGCCCCAGCATTTT. V and J are TRBV6-5 and TRBJ1-5; 10 bases agree with TRBD1. V shed 4 bases, J shed 3 bases, and the junction held 6 bases outside the gene matches. The CDR3 is made up of 16 amino acids. Germline CDR1 reads MNHEY; CDR2 reads SVGAGI.

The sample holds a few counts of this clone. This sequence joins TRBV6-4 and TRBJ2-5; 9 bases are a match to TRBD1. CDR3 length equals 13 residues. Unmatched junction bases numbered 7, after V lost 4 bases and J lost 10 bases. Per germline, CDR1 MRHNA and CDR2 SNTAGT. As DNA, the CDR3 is TGTGCCAGCAGTGGGACAGGGGCCTTCCTCCAGTACTTC. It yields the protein CASSGTGAFLQYF.

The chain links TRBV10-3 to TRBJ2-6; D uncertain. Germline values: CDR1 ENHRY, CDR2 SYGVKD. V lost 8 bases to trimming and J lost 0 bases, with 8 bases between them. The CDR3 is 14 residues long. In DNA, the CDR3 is TGTGCCATCCAAGCCGACTCTGGGGCCAACGTCCTGACTTTC. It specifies CAIQADSGANVLTF.

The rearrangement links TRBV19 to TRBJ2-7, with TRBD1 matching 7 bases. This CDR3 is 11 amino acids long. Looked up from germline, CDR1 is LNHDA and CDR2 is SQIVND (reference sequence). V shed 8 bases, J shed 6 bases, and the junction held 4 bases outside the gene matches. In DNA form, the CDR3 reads TGTGCCAGTTCGGACAGGCGCGAGCAGTACTTC. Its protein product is CASSDRREQYF.

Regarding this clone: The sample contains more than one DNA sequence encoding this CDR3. CDR3 sequence (DNA): TGTGCCAGTAGTATCACAGGGGGACAAGAGACCCAGTACTTC. This codes for CASSITGGQETQYF. The chain has TRBV19 and TRBJ2-5, with 8 positions matching TRBD1. The V segment lost 3 bases and the J segment 2 bases; nucleotides outside the gene matches: 2. The CDR3 contains 14 residues. CDR1 and CDR2 (germline): LNHDA, SQIVND (reference sequence).

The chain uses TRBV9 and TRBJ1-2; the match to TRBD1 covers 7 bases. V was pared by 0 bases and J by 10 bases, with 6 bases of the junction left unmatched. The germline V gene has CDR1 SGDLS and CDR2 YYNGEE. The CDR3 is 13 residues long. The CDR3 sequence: CASSVGSGGDYTF. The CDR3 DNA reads TGTGCCAGCAGCGTAGGTTCAGGGGGAGACTACACCTTC.

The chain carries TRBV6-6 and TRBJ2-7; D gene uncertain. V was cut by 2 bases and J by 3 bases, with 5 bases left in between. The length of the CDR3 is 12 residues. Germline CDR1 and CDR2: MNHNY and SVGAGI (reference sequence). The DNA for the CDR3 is TGTGCCAGCAGTTACCATTTCTACGAGCAGTACTTC. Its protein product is CASSYHFYEQYF.

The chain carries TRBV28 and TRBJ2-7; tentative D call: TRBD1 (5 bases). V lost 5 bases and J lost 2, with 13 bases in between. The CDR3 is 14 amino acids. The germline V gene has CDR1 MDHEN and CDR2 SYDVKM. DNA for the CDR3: TGTGCCAGCAGTATGAGGACAAATACCTACGAGCAGTACTTC. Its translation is CASSMRTNTYEQYF.

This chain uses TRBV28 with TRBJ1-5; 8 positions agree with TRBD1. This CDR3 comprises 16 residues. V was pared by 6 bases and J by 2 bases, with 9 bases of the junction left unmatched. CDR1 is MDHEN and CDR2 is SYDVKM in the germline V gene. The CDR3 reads CASRPTGGTGNQPQHF. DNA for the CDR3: TGTGCCAGCAGACCCACAGGGGGTACAGGCAATCAGCCCCAGCATTTT.

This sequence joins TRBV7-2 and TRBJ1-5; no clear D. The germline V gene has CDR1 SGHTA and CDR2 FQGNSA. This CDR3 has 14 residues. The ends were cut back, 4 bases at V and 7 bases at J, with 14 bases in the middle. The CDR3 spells CASSSSRTGQPQHF. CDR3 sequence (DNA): TGTGCCAGCAGCTCCTCACGGACGGGGCAGCCCCAGCATTTT. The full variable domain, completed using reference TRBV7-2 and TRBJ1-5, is GAGVSQSPSNKVTEKGKDVELRCDPISGHTALYWYRQSLGQGLEFLIYFQGNSAPDKSGLPSDRFSAERTGGSVSTLTIQRTQQEDSAVYLCASSSSRTGQPQHFGDGTRLSIL.

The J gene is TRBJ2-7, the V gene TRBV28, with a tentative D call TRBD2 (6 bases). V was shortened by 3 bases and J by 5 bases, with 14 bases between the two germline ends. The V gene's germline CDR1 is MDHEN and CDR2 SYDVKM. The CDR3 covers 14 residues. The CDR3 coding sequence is TGTGCCAGCAGTTTTGCGGGAATCAACCACGAGCAGTACTTC. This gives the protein CASSFAGINHEQYF.

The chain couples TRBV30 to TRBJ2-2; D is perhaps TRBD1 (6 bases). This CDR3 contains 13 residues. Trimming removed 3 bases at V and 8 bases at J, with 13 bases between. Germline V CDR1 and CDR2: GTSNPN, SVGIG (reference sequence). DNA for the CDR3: TGTGCCTGGAGCCTTCAGGGGCGTGGGGAGCTGTTTTTT. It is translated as CAWSLQGRGELFF.

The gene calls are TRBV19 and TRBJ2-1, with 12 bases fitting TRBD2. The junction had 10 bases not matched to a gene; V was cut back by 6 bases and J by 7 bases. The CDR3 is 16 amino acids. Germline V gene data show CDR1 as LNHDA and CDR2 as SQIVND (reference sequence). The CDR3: CASRKASGGAGNEQFF. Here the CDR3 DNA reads TGTGCCAGTAGAAAGGCTAGCGGGGGGGCCGGGAATGAGCAGTTCTTC.

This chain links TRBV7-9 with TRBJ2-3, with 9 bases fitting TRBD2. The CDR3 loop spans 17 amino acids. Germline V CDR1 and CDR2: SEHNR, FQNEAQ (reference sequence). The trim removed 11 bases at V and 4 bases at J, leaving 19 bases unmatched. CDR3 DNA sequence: TGTGCCGTCTCTGGGGCCTCGGCGGGGGGGCGAGCAGATACGCAGTATTTT. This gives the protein CAVSGASAGGRADTQYF.

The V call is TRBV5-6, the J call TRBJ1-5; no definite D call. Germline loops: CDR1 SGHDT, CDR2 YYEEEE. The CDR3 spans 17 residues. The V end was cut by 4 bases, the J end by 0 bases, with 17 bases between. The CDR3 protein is CASSVFLRPDSNQPQHF. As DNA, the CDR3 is TGTGCCAGCAGCGTTTTTCTCAGGCCGGATAGCAATCAGCCCCAGCATTTT.

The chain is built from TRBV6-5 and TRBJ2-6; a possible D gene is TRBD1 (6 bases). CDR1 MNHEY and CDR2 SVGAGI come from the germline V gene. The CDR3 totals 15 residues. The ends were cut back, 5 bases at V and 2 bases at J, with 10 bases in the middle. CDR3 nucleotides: TGTGCCAGCAGTAACAGGGTAACTGGGGCCAACGTCCTGACTTTC. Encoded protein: CASSNRVTGANVLTF.

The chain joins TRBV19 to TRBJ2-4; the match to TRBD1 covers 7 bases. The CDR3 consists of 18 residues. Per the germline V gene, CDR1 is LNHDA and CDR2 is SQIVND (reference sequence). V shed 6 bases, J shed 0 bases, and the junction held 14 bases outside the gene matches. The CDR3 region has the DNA TGTGCCAGTAGACCGACAGGGCAACTACTCCTAGCCAAAAACATTCAGTACTTC. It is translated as CASRPTGQLLLAKNIQYF. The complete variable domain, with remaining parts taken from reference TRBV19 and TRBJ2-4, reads DGGITQSPKYLFRKEGQNVTLSCEQNLNHDAMYWYRQDPGQGLRLIYYSQIVNDFQKGDIAEGYSVSREKKESFPLTVTSAQKNPTAFYLCASRPTGQLLLAKNIQYFGAGTRLSVL.

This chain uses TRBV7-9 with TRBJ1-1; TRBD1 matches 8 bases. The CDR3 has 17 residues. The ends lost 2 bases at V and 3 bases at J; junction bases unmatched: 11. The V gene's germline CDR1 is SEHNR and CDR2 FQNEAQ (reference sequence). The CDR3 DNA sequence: TGTGCCAGCAGCTTATGGTGGCAGGGGGCGCCGGACACTGAAGCTTTCTTT. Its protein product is CASSLWWQGAPDTEAFF. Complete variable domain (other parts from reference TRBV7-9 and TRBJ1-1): DTGVSQNPRHKITKRGQNVTFRCDPISEHNRLYWYRQTLGQGPEFLTYFQNEAQLEKSRLLSDRFSAERPKGSFSTLEIQRTEQGDSAMYLCASSLWWQGAPDTEAFFGQGTRLTVV.

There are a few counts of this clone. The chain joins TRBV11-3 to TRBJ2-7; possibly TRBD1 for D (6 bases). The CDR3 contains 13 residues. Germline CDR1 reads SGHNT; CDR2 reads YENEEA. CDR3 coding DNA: TGTGCAATGGGGGCTGACAGATCCTACGAGCAGTACTTC. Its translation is CAMGADRSYEQYF.

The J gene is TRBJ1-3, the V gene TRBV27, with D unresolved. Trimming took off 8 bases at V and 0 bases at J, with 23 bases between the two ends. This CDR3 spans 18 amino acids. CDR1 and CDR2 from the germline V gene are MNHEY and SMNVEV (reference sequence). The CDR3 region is CASWISPGRPHSGNTIYF. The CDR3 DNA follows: TGTGCCAGCTGGATATCGCCGGGGAGGCCCCACTCTGGAAACACCATATATTTT.

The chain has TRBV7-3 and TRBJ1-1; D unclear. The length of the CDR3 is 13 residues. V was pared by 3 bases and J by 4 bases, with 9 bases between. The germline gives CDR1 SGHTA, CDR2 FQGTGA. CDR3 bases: TGTGCCAGCAGCTTGCGGCAGTCCACTGAAGCTTTCTTT. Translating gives CASSLRQSTEAFF.

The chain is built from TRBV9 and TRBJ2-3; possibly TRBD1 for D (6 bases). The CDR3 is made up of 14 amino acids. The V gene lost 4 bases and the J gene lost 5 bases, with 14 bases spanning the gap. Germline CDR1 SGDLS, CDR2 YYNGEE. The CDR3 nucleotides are TGTGCCAGCAGCCCAGACAGGCTAGAAGATACGCAGTATTTT. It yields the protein CASSPDRLEDTQYF. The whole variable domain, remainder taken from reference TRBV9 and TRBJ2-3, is DSGVTQTPKHLITATGQRVTLRCSPRSGDLSVYWYQQSLDQGLQFLIQYYNGEERAKGNILERFSAQQFPDLHSELNLSSLELGDSALYFCASSPDRLEDTQYFGPGTRLTVL.

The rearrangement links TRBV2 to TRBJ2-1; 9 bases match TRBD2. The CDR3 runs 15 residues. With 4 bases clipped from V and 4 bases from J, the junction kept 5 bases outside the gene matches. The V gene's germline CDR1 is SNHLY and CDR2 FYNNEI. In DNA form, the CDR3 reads TGTGCCAGCAGTGCAATGGCGGGAGGGTACAATGAGCAGTTCTTC. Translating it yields CASSAMAGGYNEQFF.